Listed here is a single TCR beta chain. This clone was picked up a small number of times. No cognate antigen has been identified for it. Qualities for individual bases were not recorded, and no much larger clone is one base off. The cohort was made up of 666 healthy bone marrow donors. At the time of sampling, every cohort member was nominally healthy, though immune exposures that went unrecorded were likely present. The donor tested CMV seropositive, placing the donor among the 250 to 350 seropositive members of the cohort. Every donor gave a peripheral blood sample, and the peripheral blood mononuclear cells from that sample were used for TCR beta sequencing. Genomic DNA was extracted from the blood cell samples with the Qiagen DNeasy Blood Extraction Kit. The library was built by means of the immunoSEQ multiplex PCR assay. A mixture of 60 forward primers for TCR Vbeta segments and 13 reverse primers for TCR Jbeta segments was used in the multiplex PCR. The CDR3 region of rearranged TCR beta genes was amplified from genomic DNA by a multiplex PCR assay. The Illumina HiSeq System was used to sequence the amplified TCR beta libraries as 87-base-pair reads. For the original study's pipeline: In a later analysis, roughly 80 million unique TCR beta chains were counted across the approximately 620 repertoires, and around 11 million of these chains were shared by at least two donors. Raw reads were error-corrected and collapsed into unique sequences by a nearest-neighbor algorithm in which closely related sequences were merged to remove PCR and sequencing errors. Alignment of CDR3 sequences to IMGT reference sequences was used to assign V, D and J gene segments. Each retained sequence needed at least a six-nucleotide match to both a V gene segment and a J gene segment. Rearrangements were classified as productive when the CDR3 lacked stop codons and remained in frame with V and J, and all other rearrangements were classified as non-productive. Following IMGT convention, CDR3 was defined as the stretch from the second conserved V-encoded cysteine to the conserved J-encoded phenylalanine. In an earlier analysis of more than 550 of the donors, sequences lacking an unambiguous match to a single V gene segment were excluded. In an earlier analysis of several hundred of the donors, a V segment was called functional when productive rearrangements were above 56.7%, and segregating when the standard deviation between donors exceeded 5%. A statistical classification framework was developed to diagnose cytomegalovirus status using the catalog of TCR beta chain sequences. A later analysis assigned V and J genes by comparing TCR nucleotide sequences with IMGT/GENE-DB human TR gene sequences. The TCRdist pipeline was used in a later analysis to assign CDR3 sequences and most-parsimonious VDJ recombination scenarios. In a later analysis, each TCR beta chain was defined by its CDR3 amino acid sequence together with its V-gene family, and reads without a unique V-gene family were excluded. To address suspected cross-contamination and a sequencing artifact, a later analysis removed roughly 580 highly shared, low-generation-probability nucleotide sequences. For each public chain, a later analysis derived a clonal expansion index from normalized ranks of inferred template counts within each repertoire. In a later analysis, generation probabilities were computed using a VDJ recombination model fitted to out-of-frame rearrangements, and the results were checked against IGoR. In a later analysis, hypergeometric tests were used to score TCR-TCR, TCR-HLA and TCR-CMV co-occurrence, with a repertoire-size bias correction applied to TCR pairs. A later analysis estimated false discovery rates by permuting HLA or CMV assignments 20 times. A later analysis grouped co-occurring TCRs with DBSCAN, adding TCRdist sequence similarity when clustering within HLA-allele-positive subsets. Co-occurrence clustering excluded repertoires with fewer than 30,000 or more than 120,000 public chains, plus five with anomalous nucleotide sharing. TCRdb stores this immuneACCESS table with in-frame sequences only. Part of the clones is absent; in the studies checked, under half of the shortfall reflects unresolved V genes, and no reason is known for the rest. V and J calls and clone size are copied from that table; D and trimming were computed from the DNA. Here the sample has 150,000 to 200,000 clones; 75% to 80% occur a single time. The ten top clones hold approximately 6% of the sample.

This sample was included in a study of cytomegalovirus exposure and HLA in healthy donors (TCRdb year 2017). At the level of the whole study: An earlier analysis of fewer than 750 of the donors reported approximately 280 Gb of sequence data and 117 million unique TCR beta sequences obtained from roughly 180 million T cells. Around 320 gigabases of sequencing data and some 85 million unique TCR sequences were included in an early release covering several hundred HLA-typed donors. Of the approximately 400 genotyped donors, roughly 85% fell in the genetic ancestry cluster associated with self-reported Caucasian donors. The aim of the study was to test whether cataloging public T cell receptors could identify signatures of past pathogen exposure. The study used immunosequencing to profile the T cell repertoires of approximately 650 subjects and linked those repertoires to cytomegalovirus serostatus. Along with the approximately 700-subject first cohort, a separate validation cohort of more than 90 different subjects was used. High-throughput TCR immunosequencing, statistical association of individual TCRs with disease status, and machine learning were combined to predict cytomegalovirus infection status. To study patterns of TCR occurrence, a later analysis re-analyzed previously published TCR beta repertoires from several hundred donors and added high-resolution HLA genotyping. Rather than using new phenotypic data, the later analysis identified candidate immune exposures from TCR beta sequences and from how often those sequences occurred across donors. An earlier analysis of 587 of the donors used high-throughput TCR beta sequencing to judge whether each TCR beta V gene segment behaved as functional or pseudogenic. Donor age, sex, ethnicity and CMV serostatus were compiled together with the repertoire data. A later genetic analysis took genome-wide SNP genotypes for about 55% of the 666 donors and used that subset as a discovery cohort. Every repertoire in the discovery cohort had been generated on one and the same sequencing platform. Class I and class II HLA loci were covered by the typing at four-digit resolution. Typing coverage varied by locus: roughly 620-640 donors for A, B, C, DRB1 and DQB1; roughly 500 for DQA1; over 600 for DPA1; 450 to 480 for DPB1. About five DR-DQ haplotypes were treated as single units for association and clustering because of strong linkage in the cohort. On average, around 240,000 unique TCR beta nucleotide sequences were sequenced per donor among some 420 genotyped donors of the cohort, with roughly 18% of those sequences being non-productive.

General study outcomes and caveats: Most CMV-associated TCR beta chains appeared to be HLA-restricted in a later analysis, and the HLA associations seemed to be driven largely by CMV exposure. Linkage disequilibrium might explain the correlated functional status among segregating V segments, but an unknown experimental factor could not be excluded. The authors suggested that the approach could potentially be extended to other disease states and immunological phenotypes. Only TCR beta chains were sequenced in this cohort, and the absence of alpha or paired-chain data limited detectable features. For the cohort, immune exposure information was limited to CMV serostatus. In a later analysis, over 15,000 TCR beta sequences were associated with specific HLA alleles at a false discovery rate of 0.05. A later analysis found that TCR association rates varied across HLA loci, with DRB1 alleles showing the most associated TCRs and HLA-C alleles the fewest. The study listed 164 TCR beta chains as associated with cytomegalovirus. An earlier analysis of around 540 of the donors showed that most TCR beta V segments appeared in productive rearrangements either about 87% or about 30% of the time, which broadly matched IMGT annotations. Compared with the roughly 720-donor mean, donors in an Asian-associated ancestry cluster had fewer N-insertions in productive TCRs, according to a later genetic analysis. The presence/absence analyses assumed that sequencing depth was roughly uniform across donors, and that assumption may not be true. A further reported finding was that TCR beta sequences accurately predicted the HLA-A and HLA-B alleles for most subjects in the first cohort. The classifier was reported to diagnose cytomegalovirus status with high specificity and sensitivity in both the original and validation cohorts. When HLA alleles, especially DR and DQ, strongly co-occurred, TCR associations were difficult to assign to individual alleles. About 17 rarely observed V segments, including chromosome 9 orphons, were excluded from the earlier analysis of approximately 500 of the donors because counts were too low. Three of the identified cytomegalovirus-associated TCR beta chains were confirmed in vitro to be specific for cytomegalovirus antigens. While some public TCRs were present in many individuals, most TCR sequences turned up only very rarely across donors. Because HLA typing was unavailable for some donors at each locus, only the typed subset was used in association tests. A cluster of highly shared sequence variants was judged likely to represent a technical artifact of the sequencing pipeline. In a later genetic analysis, a missense DCLRE1C variant was associated with V-gene and J-gene trimming of TCR beta chains, and the association was replicated in an independent cohort. A later analysis reported that several top co-occurrence clusters appeared linked to parvovirus B19, influenza, CMV and Epstein-Barr virus. A later analysis found that HLA-associated TCR beta chains were more clonally expanded and had lower generation probabilities than equally common non-associated chains.

The TCR comes from a woman aged 25 to 39 in good health and CMV-seropositive. Sample: PBMCs.

The CDR3 amino acid sequence is: CASSLRGSETQYF. The DNA sequence is TGTGCCAGCAGTTTACGCGGGAGTGAGACCCAGTACTTC. The chain is assembled from TRBV28 and TRBJ2-5, with TRBD2 matching 7 junction bases. The CDR3 contains 13 residues, cysteine and phenylalanine counted. Only the CDR3 region is kept as DNA, spanning 39 bases read in frame from base 1. CDR1 and CDR2 (MDHEN, SYDVKM) derive from the germline V gene. At the junction V is shortened by 2 bases and J by 5 bases; bases outside the gene matches: 2.